This TCR beta chain was recovered during a study of T cell responses to AZD1222 COVID-19 vaccine listed by TCRdb under 2021. For the wider study: TCR sequencing covered roughly 230 trial participants: 200 to 220 given two doses of AZD1222 and some 25 given two doses of MenACWY control vaccine. Trial participants were enrolled by age into subgroups of 18-55, 56-69 and 70-plus years, and about 150, 27 and 61 TCR-sequenced participants, respectively, were included in these subgroups.

Per the publication, the time point label means: baseline before first vaccination. The sample's treatment or condition label, decoded: meningococcal conjugate vaccine given as trial control. Vaccinee samples were obtained from the UK trials COV001 and COV002, which included a single-blind randomized controlled phase 2/3 trial of AZD1222 (ChAdOx1 nCoV-19) in healthy adults. For TCRbeta chain sequencing, PBMC samples from trial participants were taken at day 0 and at day 28 after the second dose. Worth noting for this clone: Its binding antigen is unknown. Base qualities are not recorded, but no much larger clone differs from it by a single base.

Study-wide findings and limitations: The 56-69-year group was small, and its depth increase did not reach significance, likely because of low power. Conclusions about previously exposed vaccinees are limited, since just five or six AZD1222 recipients were seropositive for SARS-CoV-2 at baseline. Because no day 14 peak-response samples were available, repertoires were characterized only after the peak T cell response. Reportedly, close to half of the unique spike-specific TCRs recognized epitopes lying outside the regions that are mutated in the B.1.351 and B.1.1.7 variants. Vaccine-associated CD4 TCRs spanned the whole spike protein, with dominant responses in regions 160-218 and 743-854. Participants were mostly white British and included more females than males, and it was suggested by the authors that clonal diversity may have been underestimated. Spike-specific TCR breadth and depth rose significantly after two AZD1222 doses compared with day 0 and with MenACWY recipients.

The CDR3 regions of human TCRbeta chains were subjected to immunosequencing. The published analysis was carried out like this. TCRs in the repertoires were matched against a reference library of SARS-CoV-2-specific TCRs that had been generated with the MIRA antigen-specificity platform. Breadth meant the fraction of unique TCRs that were SARS-CoV-2-associated, whereas depth meant the fraction of total T cells that were SARS-CoV-2-associated. Each spike-specific TCR was assigned to its reactive spike region and to a CD4 or CD8 class using the MIRA data. Log10-transformed breadth and depth values were compared by one-way ANOVA with Sidak's multiple comparisons tests. In its TCRdb copy, this immuneACCESS table keeps in-frame sequences only and misses some clones. Where compared with another copy, unresolved V genes explain less than half of these, and the others have no known cause. V and J calls and clone size are as listed in that table; D and trimming were resolved from the DNA. This sample has 200,000 to 250,000 clones in its table, and 93% of those were observed once. The ten largest clones capture approximately 1% of the sample.

The germline V gene (reference sequence) sets CDR1 to LNHDA and CDR2 to SQIVND. Trimming removed 3 bases from V and 4 bases from J, leaving 10 bases between the germline ends. The cysteine opens and the phenylalanine closes a CDR3 of 14 amino acids. CDR3 DNA only is kept here, 42 bases in frame from base 1. This specimen was peripheral blood, taken on day 0 of MenACWY control vaccination. This TCR was sampled from an adult in good health. The chain is assembled from TRBV19 and TRBJ1-5, and TRBD1 may be the D gene, going by 5 matching bases. The CDR3 loop reads CASSIRDLNQPQHF. The DNA reads TGTGCCAGTAGTATTCGGGACCTTAATCAGCCCCAGCATTTT. Supplemented by the reference TRBV19 and TRBJ1-5 proteins around the CDR3, the complete variable domain is DGGITQSPKYLFRKEGQNVTLSCEQNLNHDAMYWYRQDPGQGLRLIYYSQIVNDFQKGDIAEGYSVSREKKESFPLTVTSAQKNPTAFYLCASSIRDLNQPQHFGDGTRLSIL.